This entry lists 28 T cell receptor beta chains sequenced from one sample in a study of blood T cell repertoires in COVID-19. The assay was immunoSEQ multiplex PCR, and TCRdb's table has in-frame clones only and misses some. This sample yields some 150,000 clones, of which about 86% are seen a single time; around 8% belongs to the top ten. Source material: peripheral blood. The receptors derive from a woman in her sixties with active or convalescent COVID-19.

This chain uses TRBV11-2 with TRBJ2-7, with D maybe TRBD1 (5 bases). V was trimmed by 5 bases and J by 11 bases, leaving 22 bases between them. The CDR3 length is 14 residues. Germline CDR1 is SGHAT and CDR2 is FQNNGV. CDR3 in amino acids: CASSHASDQGTEYF. The CDR3 DNA follows: TGTGCCAGCAGCCATGCCTCCGACCAGGGAACGGAGTACTTC.

The J gene is TRBJ1-1, the V gene TRBV25-1, with D possibly TRBD1 on 5 matching bases. Germline CDR1 is MGHDK and CDR2 is SYGVNS. The germline V and J ends were trimmed by 7 bases and 3 bases, with 18 bases remaining between them. The CDR3 has 15 amino acids. This CDR3 is CASTYSQVGDTEAFF. CDR3 nucleotide sequence: TGTGCCAGCACTTATTCACAGGTTGGGGACACTGAAGCTTTCTTT.

CDR3 sequence (DNA): TGTGCCAGCAGCGGGCCTACGGGGACAGTTAATGAAAAACTGTTTTTT. Translating gives CASSGPTGTVNEKLFF. The chain links TRBV28 to TRBJ1-4; 7 bases are shared with TRBD1. The CDR3 is 16 residues long. With 6 bases clipped from V and 4 bases from J, the junction kept 11 bases outside the gene matches. CDR1 and CDR2 from the germline V gene are MDHEN and SYDVKM.

The chain combines TRBV5-4 with TRBJ1-2; no firm D call. Between the trimmed V and J ends, which lost 0 bases and 3 bases, there was a span of 6 bases. The CDR3 runs to 13 residues. Germline CDR1 reads SGHNT; CDR2 reads YYREEE (reference sequence). The CDR3 loop is CASSLDIDYGYTF. Written as DNA, the CDR3 is TGTGCCAGCAGCTTGGACATCGACTATGGCTACACCTTC.

This chain uses TRBV2 with TRBJ1-6; possibly TRBD1 for D (5 bases). The V gene's germline CDR1 is SNHLY and CDR2 FYNNEI. Trimming took 8 bases from V and 7 from J, leaving 21 bases between them. There are 16 residues in the CDR3. The CDR3 sequence is CASQEDGAGWNSPLHF. Written as DNA, the CDR3 is TGTGCCAGCCAAGAGGATGGGGCCGGGTGGAATTCACCCCTCCACTTT. Combining the CDR3 with reference TRBV2 and TRBJ1-6 gives the whole variable domain EPEVTQTPSHQVTQMGQEVILRCVPISNHLYFYWYRQILGQKVEFLVSFYNNEISEKSEIFDDQFSVERPDGSNFTLKIRSTKLEDSAMYFCASQEDGAGWNSPLHFGNGTRLTVT.

This clone was counted between two and nine times. The chain uses TRBV7-9 and TRBJ1-4, with 11 bases matching TRBD1. The trim removed 5 bases at V and 5 bases at J, leaving 4 bases unmatched. This CDR3 spans 15 amino acids. CDR1 SEHNR and CDR2 FQNEAQ come from the germline V gene (reference sequence). The CDR3 sequence is CASSPGTGGNEKLFF. DNA of the CDR3: TGTGCCAGCAGCCCCGGGACAGGGGGAAATGAAAAACTGTTTTTT.

The V and J genes are TRBV2 and TRBJ1-2, with D perhaps matching TRBD1 (6 bases). V was clipped by 8 bases and J by 7 bases, with 23 bases between them. Germline CDR1 reads SNHLY; CDR2 reads FYNNEI. This CDR3 has 15 amino acids. The chain's CDR3 is CASLSLQGRFGGYTF. Written as DNA, the CDR3 is TGTGCCAGCCTCTCCTTACAGGGCCGATTTGGTGGCTACACCTTC.

The V and J genes are TRBV25-1 and TRBJ2-2; 9 positions match TRBD1. V was pared by 2 bases and J by 6 bases, with 7 bases of the junction left unmatched. Germline assignment: CDR1 MGHDK and CDR2 SYGVNS. CDR3 length: 16 amino acids. The CDR3, as DNA: TGTGCCAGCAGTGAAGGAGGGACAGGGCTTGCCGGGGAGCTGTTTTTT. Its protein product is CASSEGGTGLAGELFF.

V gene TRBV24-1 combines with J gene TRBJ1-2; D perhaps matches TRBD1 (5 bases). The CDR3 sequence is 18 residues long. Germline-derived CDR1 and CDR2 are KGHDR and SFDVKD. Trimming took off 5 bases at V and 6 bases at J, with 27 bases between the two ends. In DNA form, the CDR3 reads TGTGCCACCAGTGCCAAGGGAGGGACCTTTTATGGCTGGGATGGCTACACCTTC. Translated: CATSAKGGTFYGWDGYTF.

V gene TRBV7-9 combines with J gene TRBJ1-4, with D possibly TRBD1 on 5 matching bases. Germline V gives CDR1 SEHNR, CDR2 FQNEAQ (reference sequence). The CDR3 is 14 residues long. The ends were cut back, 2 bases at V and 4 bases at J, with 8 bases in the middle. CDR3: CASSLTGDNEKLFF. CDR3 coding DNA: TGTGCCAGCAGCTTAACGGGGGATAATGAAAAACTGTTTTTT.

The rearrangement joins TRBV29-1 to TRBJ1-1, with TRBD1 matching over 8 bases. CDR1 and CDR2 from the germline V gene are SQVTM and ANQGSEA. This CDR3 comprises 14 residues. V was clipped by 5 bases and J by 5 bases; unmatched bases: 10. The chain's CDR3 is CSVRSGGAGTEAFF. The CDR3 nucleotides read TGCAGCGTTAGGTCAGGGGGCGCGGGGACTGAAGCTTTCTTT.

This clone was counted once. The V gene is TRBV6-2 or TRBV6-3, the J gene TRBJ2-1, with 8 nucleotides matching TRBD2. The CDR3 is 14 residues long. CDR1 is MNHEY, CDR2 SVGEGT, per germline. J lost 7 bases, V lost 6 bases, and 8 bases had no gene match. The CDR3 here is CASSPGGAPNEQFF. The DNA for the CDR3 is TGTGCCAGCAGCCCCGGGGGGGCGCCTAATGAGCAGTTCTTC.

DNA of the CDR3: TGCGCCAGCAGCCAAGGAGCGGGAACTGCAGATACGCAGTATTTT. Its translation: CASSQGAGTADTQYF. V usage is TRBV4-3 and J usage is TRBJ2-3; 7 bases fit TRBD2. Germline CDR1 is LGHNA and CDR2 is YSLEER. V shed 1 base, J shed 4 bases, and the junction held 5 bases outside the gene matches. This CDR3 comprises 15 residues.

This chain joins TRBV2 and TRBJ2-7; 9 bases align to TRBD1. V shed 6 bases, J shed 7 bases, and the junction held 7 bases outside the gene matches. CDR3 length equals 13 residues. Germline assignment: CDR1 SNHLY and CDR2 FYNNEI. The CDR3 DNA is TGTGCCAGCAGCAGGGACAGGGCGAGGGAGCAGTACGTC. Its protein product is CASSRDRAREQYV.

The chain uses TRBV2 and TRBJ1-1, with D possibly TRBD1 on 5 matching bases. Germline V lookup: CDR1 SNHLY, CDR2 FYNNEI. The CDR3 loop spans 15 amino acids. The V end was cut by 6 bases, the J end by 0 bases, with 14 bases between. CDR3 bases: TGTGCCAGCAGCACCACTACAGGATTGAACACTGAAGCTTTCTTT. It encodes CASSTTTGLNTEAFF.

The CDR3 reads CASSRPPHTEAFF. CDR3 in DNA: TGTGCCAGCTCGCGTCCGCCACACACTGAAGCTTTCTTT. The V and J genes are TRBV6-5 and TRBJ1-1; D is undetermined. The CDR3 runs 13 residues. Germline loops: CDR1 MNHEY, CDR2 SVGAGI. Between the trimmed V and J ends, which lost 8 bases and 3 bases, there was a span of 13 bases.

The rearrangement joins TRBV29-1 to TRBJ2-1, with 10 nucleotides matching TRBD1. CDR1 and CDR2 from the germline V gene are SQVTM and ANQGSEA. Trimming at V came to 7 bases and at J to 7 bases, leaving 10 bases not matched to a gene. The CDR3 extends over 14 amino acids. CDR3 residues: CSALRTGGGNEQFF. The CDR3 DNA follows: TGCAGCGCTCTTCGGACAGGGGGTGGGAATGAGCAGTTCTTC.

This clone was found a few times. This chain links TRBV2 with TRBJ1-2; the D gene is possibly TRBD1 (6 bases). Trimming took 7 bases from V and 6 from J, leaving 21 bases between them. Germline-derived CDR1 and CDR2 are SNHLY and FYNNEI. This CDR3 spans 15 amino acids. The CDR3 reads CASTQTPQGPDGYTF. CDR3 nucleotide sequence: TGTGCCAGCACTCAAACGCCACAGGGCCCGGATGGCTACACCTTC.

The genes are TRBV7-9 and TRBJ2-5, with 8 bases that match TRBD1. CDR3 length: 16 residues. After removal of 1 base from V and 7 bases from J, the junction contained 11 bases not matched to a gene. The germline gives CDR1 SEHNR, CDR2 FQNEAQ (reference sequence). The CDR3 region is CASSLDLAGGFLTQYF. The CDR3 coding sequence is TGTGCCAGCAGCTTAGATTTGGCAGGGGGCTTTTTGACCCAGTACTTC.

The V call is TRBV11-1, the J call TRBJ1-6; 8 nucleotides match TRBD1. This CDR3 has 14 amino acids. CDR1 is SGHAT, CDR2 FQDESV, per germline (reference sequence). V was clipped by 7 bases and J by 7 bases; unmatched bases: 6. Here the CDR3 reads CASMAGQANSPLHF. CDR3 DNA: TGTGCCAGCATGGCGGGACAGGCAAATTCACCCCTCCACTTT.

The chain is built from TRBV7-2 and TRBJ1-1; D is unresolved. Germline V CDR1 and CDR2: SGHTA, FQGNSA. V shed 1 base and J shed 0 bases, with 9 bases lying between them. This CDR3 is built from 15 residues. The CDR3 sequence is CASSLDWSMNTEAFF. The CDR3, as DNA: TGTGCCAGCAGCTTAGACTGGTCCATGAACACTGAAGCTTTCTTT.

The rearrangement links TRBV28 to TRBJ1-6; D gene uncertain. Germline assignment: CDR1 MDHEN and CDR2 SYDVKM. This CDR3 spans 14 amino acids. The V gene lost 6 bases and the J gene lost 0 bases, with 6 bases spanning the gap. The CDR3 loop is CASRKSSYNSPLHF. The CDR3 DNA reads as TGTGCCAGCAGAAAGAGCTCCTATAATTCACCCCTCCACTTT.

V and J are TRBV13 and TRBJ2-3, with 11 bases aligning to TRBD2. CDR1 is PRHDT and CDR2 is FYEKMQ in the germline V gene (reference sequence). The CDR3 has 17 residues. Trimming at V came to 5 bases and at J to 3 bases, leaving 10 bases not matched to a gene. CDR3 DNA: TGTGCCAGCAGCGGGGGCCTAGCGGGAGGAATAACAGATACGCAGTATTTT. Encoded protein: CASSGGLAGGITDTQYF.

V and J are TRBV5-1 and TRBJ2-3, with 8 bases lining up with TRBD2. J lost 2 bases, V lost 1 base, and 6 bases had no gene match. The germline gives CDR1 SGHRS, CDR2 YFSETQ. The CDR3 runs to 16 residues. The CDR3 DNA reads as TGCGCCAGCAGCTTGATGCGGGGGGACCCCACAGATACGCAGTATTTT. It translates to CASSLMRGDPTDTQYF. Based on the CDR3 plus reference TRBV5-1 and TRBJ2-3, the full variable domain is KAGVTQTPRYLIKTRGQQVTLSCSPISGHRSVSWYQQTPGQGLQFLFEYFSETQRNKGNFPGRFSGRQFSNSRSEMNVSTLELGDSALYLCASSLMRGDPTDTQYFGPGTRLTVL.

J is TRBJ1-4 and V is TRBV7-2, with D possibly matching TRBD1 (6 bases). Trimming left V 3 bases short and J 6 bases short, with 11 bases between. This CDR3 has 14 residues. CDR1 is SGHTA and CDR2 is FQGNSA in the germline V gene. Here the CDR3 DNA reads TGTGCCAGCAGCTTCTGGGGGCGGGATGAAAAACTGTTTTTT. This encodes CASSFWGRDEKLFF.

The chain is built from TRBV6-5 and TRBJ1-5; 8 bases line up with TRBD1. With V trimmed by 0 bases and J by 6 bases, 7 bases remained unmatched. This CDR3 has 16 residues. The germline V gene encodes CDR1 MNHEY and CDR2 SVGAGI. The DNA of the CDR3 is TGTGCCAGCAGTTACTCGCCAGGGGGCACCGGTCAGCCCCAGCATTTT. Protein: CASSYSPGGTGQPQHF.

This sequence joins TRBV11-2 and TRBJ2-3; a weak D match, TRBD2 (5 bases). CDR1 is SGHAT and CDR2 is FQNNGV in the germline V gene. The V gene lost 1 base and the J gene lost 8 bases, with 13 bases spanning the gap. The length of the CDR3 is 14 residues. CDR3 in DNA: TGTGCCAGCAGCTTAGTCCCCCTGGCGGGTACGCAGTATTTT. This encodes CASSLVPLAGTQYF.

The chain links TRBV28 to TRBJ2-7; D is unclear. Per germline, CDR1 MDHEN and CDR2 SYDVKM. The CDR3 is 15 residues long. V gave up 6 bases and J gave up 0 bases, with 15 bases separating them. CDR3 DNA sequence: TGTGCCAGCAGCTCGGCGGATCCGGGCTCCTACGAGCAGTACGTC. Translating gives CASSSADPGSYEQYV.